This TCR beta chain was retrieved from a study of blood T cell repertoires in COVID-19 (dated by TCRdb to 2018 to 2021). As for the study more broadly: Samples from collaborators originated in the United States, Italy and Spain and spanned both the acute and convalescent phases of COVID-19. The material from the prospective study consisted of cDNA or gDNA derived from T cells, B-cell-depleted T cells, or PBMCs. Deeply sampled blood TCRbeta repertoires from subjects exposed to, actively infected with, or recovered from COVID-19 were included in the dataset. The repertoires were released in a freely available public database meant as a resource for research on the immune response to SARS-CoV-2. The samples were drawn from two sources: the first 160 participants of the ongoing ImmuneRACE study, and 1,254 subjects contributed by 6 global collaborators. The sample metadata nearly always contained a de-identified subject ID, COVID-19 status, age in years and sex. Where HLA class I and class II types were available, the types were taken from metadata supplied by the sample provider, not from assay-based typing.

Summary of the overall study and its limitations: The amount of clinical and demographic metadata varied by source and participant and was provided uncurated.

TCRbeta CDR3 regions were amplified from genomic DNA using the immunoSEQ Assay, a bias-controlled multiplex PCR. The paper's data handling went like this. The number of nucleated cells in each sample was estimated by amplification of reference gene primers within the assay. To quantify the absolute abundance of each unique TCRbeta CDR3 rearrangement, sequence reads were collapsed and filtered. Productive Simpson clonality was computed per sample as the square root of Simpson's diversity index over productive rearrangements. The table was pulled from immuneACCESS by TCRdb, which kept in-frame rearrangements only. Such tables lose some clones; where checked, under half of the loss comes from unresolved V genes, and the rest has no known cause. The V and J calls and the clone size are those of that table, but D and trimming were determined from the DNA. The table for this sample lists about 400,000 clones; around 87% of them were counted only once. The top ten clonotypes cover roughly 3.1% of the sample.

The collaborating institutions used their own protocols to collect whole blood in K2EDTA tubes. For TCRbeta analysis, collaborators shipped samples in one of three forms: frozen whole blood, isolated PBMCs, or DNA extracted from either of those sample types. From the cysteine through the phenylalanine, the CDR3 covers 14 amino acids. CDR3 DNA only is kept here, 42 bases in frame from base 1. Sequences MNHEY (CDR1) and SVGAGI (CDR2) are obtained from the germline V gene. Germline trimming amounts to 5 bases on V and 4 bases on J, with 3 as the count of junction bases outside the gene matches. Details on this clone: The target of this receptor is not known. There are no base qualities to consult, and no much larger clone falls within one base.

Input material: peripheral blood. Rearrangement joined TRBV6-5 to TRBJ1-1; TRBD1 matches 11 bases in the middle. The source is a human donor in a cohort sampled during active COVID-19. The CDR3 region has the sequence CASSRGTGGTEAFF. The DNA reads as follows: TGTGCCAGCAGTCGAGGGACAGGGGGCACTGAAGCTTTCTTT.